Described below is a single T cell receptor beta chain sequence and its context. Germline V gives CDR1 MNHEY, CDR2 SVGAGI. CDR3 length: 12 residues. V lost 7 bases and J lost 7; bases outside the gene matches: 4. The sample is drawn from a study of blood T cell repertoires in COVID-19. Some clones are missing from TCRdb's copy, which holds only in-frame ones; the method was immunoSEQ multiplex PCR. The table has about 66,000 clones, just over 85% seen once. Material: peripheral blood. This sequence joins TRBV6-5 and TRBJ2-1, with TRBD1 identical over 7 bases. This TCR was sampled from a man aged 50-59 years with active COVID-19. CDR3 coding DNA: TGTGCCAGCACCTTACAGGGGAATGAGCAGTTCTTC. Translating it yields CASTLQGNEQFF.